This is a list of T cell receptor beta chains from one sample in a study of identical twins. In TCRdb, the 5' RACE reads were re-called with MiXCR into one record per CDR3 protein. The sample includes hundreds of thousands of distinct CDR3 sequences, around 6% seen only once; the top ten take roughly 2%. Sequenced input: naive T cells sorted from blood. Receptors were obtained from a man younger than 30 in good health. Each CDR3 is given with its conserved first and last residue. A D gene is named only where the DNA matches it firmly. Expanded clones get a size class; other rows say once, few or many, or leave the size out.

j_gene | len | abundance | v_gene | d_gene | CDR3nt | CDR3aa
TRBJ2-3 | 14 | . | TRBV20-1 | . | TGCAGTGCTCCTCGGCGGGTGTCCGCAGATACGCAGTATTTT | CSAPRRVSADTQYF
TRBJ2-2 | 15 | . | TRBV5-1 | . | TGCGCCAGCAGCCAAAAACCGGCGAACACCGGGGAGCTGTTTTTT | CASSQKPANTGELFF
TRBJ2-1 | 14 | many | TRBV5-5 | . | TGTGCCAGCTCCTCCCATGCGGCCTGGGATGAGCAGTTCTTC | CASSSHAAWDEQFF
TRBJ1-2 | 14 | few | TRBV9 | . | TGTGCCAGCAGCGTAGAATCGATGGACTATGGCTACACCTTC | CASSVESMDYGYTF
TRBJ2-5 | 14 | many | TRBV12-3/TRBV12-4 | . | TGTGCCAGCAGTTCATGGGGGGCGGGAGAGACCCAGTACTTC | CASSSWGAGETQYF
TRBJ1-1 | 15 | . | TRBV5-6 | . | TGTGCCAGCAGCGCCATGACAGTTTCCAACACTGAAGCTTTCTTT | CASSAMTVSNTEAFF
TRBJ2-1 | 11 | many | TRBV20-1 | . | TGCAGGAGGGGGGGCCTGGATGAGCAGTTCTTC | CRRGGLDEQFF
TRBJ1-2 | 14 | many | TRBV10-3 | . | TGTGCCATCAACGGTTATGGGACCCACTATGGCTACACCTTC | CAINGYGTHYGYTF
TRBJ1-1 | 13 | many | TRBV12-3/TRBV12-4 | . | TGTGCCAGCAGTTGGGGGCGGGACACTGAAGCTTTCTTT | CASSWGRDTEAFF
TRBJ2-1 | 12 | many | TRBV11-2 | . | TGTGCCAGCTTAGGGAGTATCGATGAGCAGTTCTTC | CASLGSIDEQFF
TRBJ2-1 | 17 | many | TRBV7-2 | . | TGTGCCAGCAGCTTATCCCCCTTTGCTAGCTCCTACAATGAGCAGTTCTTC | CASSLSPFASSYNEQFF
TRBJ2-5 | 17 | . | TRBV11-3 | TRBD2 | TGTGCCAGCAGCTACCTCTCCCTGACTAGCGGACAAGAGACCCAGTACTTC | CASSYLSLTSGQETQYF
TRBJ2-3 | 14 | many | TRBV12-3/TRBV12-4 | . | TGTGCCAGCACCCGAGGACTAGGGGGGGATACGCAGTATTTT | CASTRGLGGDTQYF
TRBJ2-1 | 13 | many | TRBV20-1 | TRBD2 | TGCAGTGCTAGGGCTAGCGGCTACAATGAGCAGTTCTTC | CSARASGYNEQFF
TRBJ2-1 | 14 | many | TRBV10-3 | . | TGTGCCATCAGGGGCGAAAGCTCCTACAATGAGCAGTTCTTC | CAIRGESSYNEQFF
TRBJ1-5 | 14 | few | TRBV12-3/TRBV12-4 | TRBD1 | TGTGCCAGCCAGGACAGGGTGAGCAATCAGCCCCAGCATTTT | CASQDRVSNQPQHF
TRBJ1-1 | 14 | many | TRBV20-1 | . | TGCAGTGCGCCAAACGGGCGGATTAACACTGAAGCTTTCTTT | CSAPNGRINTEAFF
TRBJ2-5 | 15 | few | TRBV11-2 | TRBD2 | TGTGCCAGCGTACTAGCGGGAGATACCGGGGAGACCCAGTACTTC | CASVLAGDTGETQYF
TRBJ2-3 | 14 | . | TRBV4-1 | TRBD2 | TGCGCCAGCAGCAACAGCGGGATTGGAGATACGCAGTATTTT | CASSNSGIGDTQYF
TRBJ2-2 | 13 | many | TRBV10-3 | . | TGTGCCACCGTTTCCGGAAACACCGGGGAGCTGTTTTTT | CATVSGNTGELFF
TRBJ2-3 | 15 | few | TRBV25-1 | . | TGTGCCAGCAGTGAAATGGGTTTGGGCACAGATACGCAGTATTTT | CASSEMGLGTDTQYF
TRBJ2-3 | 17 | few | TRBV7-9 | . | TGTGCCAGCAGCTCTATGCTGGGGCGCCCTAGCACAGATACGCAGTATTTT | CASSSMLGRPSTDTQYF
TRBJ2-3 | 15 | many | TRBV12-3/TRBV12-4 | . | TGTGCCAGCAGTTTCAGACGAGCTAGCGCAGATACGCAGTATTTT | CASSFRRASADTQYF
TRBJ2-5 | 13 | many | TRBV20-1 | TRBD2 | TGCAGTGCACTACTAGCGGGAGCAGAGACCCAGTACTTC | CSALLAGAETQYF
TRBJ2-1 | 14 | few | TRBV6-1 | . | TGTGCCAGCAGTCTGACGGGGGTCTACAATGAGCAGTTCTTC | CASSLTGVYNEQFF
TRBJ1-2 | 13 | many | TRBV7-9 | . | TGTGCCAGCAGCTTAGGAAGGACCTATGGCTACACCTTC | CASSLGRTYGYTF
TRBJ2-3 | 15 | . | TRBV20-1 | . | TGCAGTGCTCACAGTGGGCGCGGAAGCACAGATACGCAGTATTTT | CSAHSGRGSTDTQYF
TRBJ2-3 | 13 | many | TRBV29-1 | . | TGCAGCGTGGCGACGAAAGCCACAGATACGCAGTATTTT | CSVATKATDTQYF
TRBJ2-1 | 11 | . | TRBV29-1 | TRBD2 | TGCAGCGTGTGGACTAGCCGCGAGCAGTTCTTC | CSVWTSREQFF
TRBJ2-6 | 16 | many | TRBV10-3 | . | TGTGCCATCAGTGAGTTTCCAGGGTCCGGGGCCAACGTCCTGACTTTC | CAISEFPGSGANVLTF
TRBJ2-4 | 14 | few | TRBV20-1 | . | TGCAGTGCTAGACCCCCCCAGGGTGTTTACATTCAGTACTTC | CSARPPQGVYIQYF
TRBJ2-7 | 13 | . | TRBV29-1 | . | TGCAGCGTATGGACTGGCGGAATCTACGAGCAGTACTTC | CSVWTGGIYEQYF
TRBJ2-2 | 14 | many | TRBV5-5 | . | TGTGCCAGCAGCCGGACTACCAACACCGGGGAGCTGTTTTTT | CASSRTTNTGELFF
TRBJ2-1 | 15 | many | TRBV7-9 | TRBD2 | TGTGCCAGCAGCCCCACTCCAGCGGGAGAAGATGAGCAGTTCTTC | CASSPTPAGEDEQFF
TRBJ2-2 | 16 | few | TRBV24-1 | TRBD1 | TGTGCCACCAGCCACGGGACAGGGGGCGAAACCGGGGAGCTGTTTTTT | CATSHGTGGETGELFF
TRBJ1-6 | 16 | . | TRBV16 | . | TGTGCCAGCAGCCTCACCCACAGGCAACTTAATTCACCCCTCCACTTT | CASSLTHRQLNSPLHF
TRBJ1-1 | 13 | many | TRBV5-1 | . | TGCGCCAGCAGCTTGGAGCGGGTCACTGAAGCTTTCTTT | CASSLERVTEAFF
TRBJ1-5 | 14 | . | TRBV6-2/TRBV6-3 | TRBD1 | TGTGCCATCGGGACAGGAGATAGCAATCAGCCCCAGCATTTT | CAIGTGDSNQPQHF
TRBJ2-1 | 12 | many | TRBV6-4 | . | TGTGCCAGCAGTGACTCGGGTTATGAGCAGTTCTTC | CASSDSGYEQFF